Sequencing of this T cell receptor (beta chain) was carried out in a study of identical twins. The CDR3 is 17 residues long. J was trimmed by 2 bases and V by 5 bases; bases with no gene match: 11. This clonotype was picked up a small number of times. Using its own MiXCR run on the 5' RACE reads, TCRdb lists one record per CDR3 protein. Of some 690,000 distinct CDR3 sequences in the sample, around 20% were seen once. These data are also associated with another study on T cells expressing NK-cell markers.

Sample: PBMCs. The V and J genes are TRBV12-3 or TRBV12-4 and TRBJ2-5; 10 bases agree with TRBD2. This TCR was recovered from a woman aged 18-29 years in good health. The DNA for the CDR3 is TGTGCCAGCAGTCCCCGCCTTGGACTAGCGGAACAAGAGACCCAGTACTTC. This codes for CASSPRLGLAEQETQYF.